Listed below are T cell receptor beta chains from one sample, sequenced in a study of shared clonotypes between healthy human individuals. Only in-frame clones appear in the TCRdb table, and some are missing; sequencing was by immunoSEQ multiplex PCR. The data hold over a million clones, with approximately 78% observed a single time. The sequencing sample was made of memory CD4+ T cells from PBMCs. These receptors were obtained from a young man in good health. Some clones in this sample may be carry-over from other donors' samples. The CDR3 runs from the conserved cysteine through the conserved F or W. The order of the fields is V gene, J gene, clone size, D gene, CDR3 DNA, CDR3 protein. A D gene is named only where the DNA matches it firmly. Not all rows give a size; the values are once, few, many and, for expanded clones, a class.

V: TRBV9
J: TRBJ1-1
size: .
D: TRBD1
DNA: TGTGCCAGCAGCGTTTGGGGACAGGACGGAGCTTTCTTT
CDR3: CASSVWGQDGAFF

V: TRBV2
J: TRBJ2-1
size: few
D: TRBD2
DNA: TGTGCCAGCAGCGTCTTATCTAGCGGGAGCTCCTACAATGAGCAGTTCTTC
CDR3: CASSVLSSGSSYNEQFF

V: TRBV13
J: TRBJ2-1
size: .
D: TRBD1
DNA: TGTGCCAGCACCCTGGACAGGAGGTCCTACAATGAGCAGTTCTTC
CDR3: CASTLDRRSYNEQFF

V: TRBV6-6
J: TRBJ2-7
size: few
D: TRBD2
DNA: TGTGCCAGCAGGTGGACTAGCGGGAGGGCTTTCTACGAGCAGTACTTC
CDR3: CASRWTSGRAFYEQYF

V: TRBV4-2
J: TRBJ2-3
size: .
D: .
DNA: TGTGCCAGCAGCCAGTTCACAGGGCTAGATACGCAGTATTTT
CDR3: CASSQFTGLDTQYF

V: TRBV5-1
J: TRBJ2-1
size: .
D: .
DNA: TGCGCCAGCAGCTTGGTGGGGAGTGGGACCTACAATGAGCAGTTCTTC
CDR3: CASSLVGSGTYNEQFF

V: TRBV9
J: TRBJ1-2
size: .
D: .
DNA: TGTGCCAGCAGCGTCCAGGGTTTGGGCTACACCTTC
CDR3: CASSVQGLGYTF

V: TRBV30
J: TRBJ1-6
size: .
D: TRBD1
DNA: TGTGCCTATGAAGGTCAGGGGGGCAATTCACCCCTCCACTTT
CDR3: CAYEGQGGNSPLHF

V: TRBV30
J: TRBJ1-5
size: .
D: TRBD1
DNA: TGTGCCTGGAATCGCGGGACAGGGGTTTCCGGCGGGCCCCAGCATTTT
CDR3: CAWNRGTGVSGGPQHF

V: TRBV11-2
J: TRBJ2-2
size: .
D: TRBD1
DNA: TGTGCCAGCAGCTTAGACAGGGGGACCGGGGAGCTGTTTTTT
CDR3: CASSLDRGTGELFF

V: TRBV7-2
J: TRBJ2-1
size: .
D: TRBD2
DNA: TGTGCCAGCTCGGATAGCGGGCCCAGGAATGAGCAGTTCTTC
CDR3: CASSDSGPRNEQFF

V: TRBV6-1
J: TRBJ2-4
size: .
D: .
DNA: TGTGCCAGCAGTGAAGTGGAGGTACTGGCCCACTTC
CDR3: CASSEVEVLAHF

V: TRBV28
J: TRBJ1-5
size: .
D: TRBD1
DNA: TGTGCCAGCAGTCGACAGGGGTCGGTGCGCAATCAGCCCCAGCATTTT
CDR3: CASSRQGSVRNQPQHF

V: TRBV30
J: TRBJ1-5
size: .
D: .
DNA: TGTGCCTGGAGTGCCGGTGGGCAGCCCCAGCATTTT
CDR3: CAWSAGGQPQHF

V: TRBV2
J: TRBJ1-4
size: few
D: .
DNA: TGTGCCAGCACCCTGGGCCTTGCAACTAATGAAAAACTGTTTTTT
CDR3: CASTLGLATNEKLFF

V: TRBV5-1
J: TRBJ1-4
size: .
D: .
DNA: TGCGCCAGCAGCCCGGGCAGGGGCATTTGGGAAAAACTGTTTTTT
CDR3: CASSPGRGIWEKLFF

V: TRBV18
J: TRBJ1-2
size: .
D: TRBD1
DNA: TGTGCCAGCTCACCCTTGCCGACAGGGGTGAACTATGGCTACACCTTC
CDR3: CASSPLPTGVNYGYTF

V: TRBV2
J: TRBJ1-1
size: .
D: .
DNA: TGTGCCAGCAGAAAAAGGGGGAAGGGCACTGAAGCTTTCTTT
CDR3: CASRKRGKGTEAFF

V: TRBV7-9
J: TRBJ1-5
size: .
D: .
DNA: TGTGCCAGCAGCTTAGAGGGGTTTCAGCCCCAGCATTTT
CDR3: CASSLEGFQPQHF

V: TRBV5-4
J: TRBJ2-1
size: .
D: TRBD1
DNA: TGTGCCAGCAGCTTGGAGGTGGACAGGGGACATGAGCAGTTCTTC
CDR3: CASSLEVDRGHEQFF

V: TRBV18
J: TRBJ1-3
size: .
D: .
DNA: TGTGCCAGCTCACCTGCTGGAGGGGCTGGAAACACCATATATTTT
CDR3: CASSPAGGAGNTIYF

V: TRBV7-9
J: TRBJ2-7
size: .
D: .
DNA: TGTGCCAGCAGCTTAAGCGGTGCAGGCGAGCAGTACTTC
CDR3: CASSLSGAGEQYF

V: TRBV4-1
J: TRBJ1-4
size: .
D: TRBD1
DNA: TGCGCCAGCAGCCAAGGGAACAGGGGAGGAGAAAAACTGTTTTTT
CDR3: CASSQGNRGGEKLFF

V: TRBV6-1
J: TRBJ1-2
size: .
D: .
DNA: TGTGCCAGCAGACTACAATTACTAGGGGGTTATGGCTACACCTTC
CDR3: CASRLQLLGGYGYTF

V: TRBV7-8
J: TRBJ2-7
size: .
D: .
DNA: TGTGCCAGCAGCTTAGCGGGGCCAACCTACGAGCAGTACTTC
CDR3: CASSLAGPTYEQYF

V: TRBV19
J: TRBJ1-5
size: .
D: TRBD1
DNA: TGTGCCAGTAGTATAGTAGCAGGGGGAGGCAATCAGCCCCAGCATTTT
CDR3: CASSIVAGGGNQPQHF

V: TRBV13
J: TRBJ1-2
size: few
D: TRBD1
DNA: TGTGCCAGCAGCCTACAGGGGATTCACACCTTC
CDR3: CASSLQGIHTF

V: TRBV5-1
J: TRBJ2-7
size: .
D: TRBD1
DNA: TGCGCCAGCAGCAACACAGGGGTTAACGAGCAGTACTTC
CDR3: CASSNTGVNEQYF

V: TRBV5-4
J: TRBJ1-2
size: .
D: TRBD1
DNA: TGTGCCAGCAGCCCAGGACAGGGGCAGGGCTATGGCTACACCTTC
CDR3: CASSPGQGQGYGYTF

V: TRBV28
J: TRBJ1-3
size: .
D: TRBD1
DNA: TGTGCCAGCAGCCCAGACAGGGTTCAGAACACCATATATTTT
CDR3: CASSPDRVQNTIYF

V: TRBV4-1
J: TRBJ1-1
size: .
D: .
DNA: TGCGCCAGCAGCCAACCCCTGACCGGGAGGAACACTGAAGCTTTCTTT
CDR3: CASSQPLTGRNTEAFF

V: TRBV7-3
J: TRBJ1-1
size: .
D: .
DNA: TGTGCCAGCAGCTCGCAGATTGGGACTGAAGCTTTCTTT
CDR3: CASSSQIGTEAFF

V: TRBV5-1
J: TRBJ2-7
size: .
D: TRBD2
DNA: TGCGCCAGCAGTCGTTCCCCGCGGCGGGCGGGAGACTACGAGCAGTACTTC
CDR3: CASSRSPRRAGDYEQYF

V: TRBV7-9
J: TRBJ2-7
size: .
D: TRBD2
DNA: TGTGCCAGCAGCTTAGTTCGGGCTAGCGGGAGCTACGAGCAGTACTTC
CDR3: CASSLVRASGSYEQYF

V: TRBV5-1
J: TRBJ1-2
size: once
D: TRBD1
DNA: TGCGCCAGCAGCTCAACAGGGGACTATGGCTACACCTTC
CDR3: CASSSTGDYGYTF

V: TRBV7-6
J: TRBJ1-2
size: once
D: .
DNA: TGTGCCAGCAGCTCAGGCTATGGCTACACCTTC
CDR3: CASSSGYGYTF